This T cell receptor (beta chain) appears in the sequencing data of a study of T-cell memory formation after mild COVID-19. 5'RACE with constant-segment primers yielded barcoded, UMI-tagged TCR alpha and TCR beta cDNA libraries. From the 5' RACE reads, TCRdb called clonotypes with MiXCR, one entry per CDR3 protein. Among roughly 240,000 distinct CDR3 sequences listed, roughly 15% were seen once. Regarding the study as a whole: The pre-infection memory compartment contained some responding clones, suggesting cross-reactive memory joined. Chiefly within CM and EM were the contracting CD4+ clones; CD8+ ones were within EMRA.

As for this clonotype: What it binds is unknown.

The CDR3 spans 17 residues. V trimming: 6 bases; J trimming: 1 base; junction bases outside the gene matches: 9. The V gene's germline CDR1 is LGHNA and CDR2 YSLEER. This receptor was taken from an adult woman who had mild COVID-19 (a few samples of this study predate the infection). Cell type and time point are not known. This chain links TRBV4-3 with TRBJ2-3, with 11 bases that match TRBD2. Material for sequencing was PBMCs or a T cell subset sorted from them (not recorded which). CDR3 DNA sequence: TGCGCCAGCAGTCCCCTCCTAGCGGGAGGAGGCACAGATACGCAGTATTTT. It yields the protein CASSPLLAGGGTDTQYF.